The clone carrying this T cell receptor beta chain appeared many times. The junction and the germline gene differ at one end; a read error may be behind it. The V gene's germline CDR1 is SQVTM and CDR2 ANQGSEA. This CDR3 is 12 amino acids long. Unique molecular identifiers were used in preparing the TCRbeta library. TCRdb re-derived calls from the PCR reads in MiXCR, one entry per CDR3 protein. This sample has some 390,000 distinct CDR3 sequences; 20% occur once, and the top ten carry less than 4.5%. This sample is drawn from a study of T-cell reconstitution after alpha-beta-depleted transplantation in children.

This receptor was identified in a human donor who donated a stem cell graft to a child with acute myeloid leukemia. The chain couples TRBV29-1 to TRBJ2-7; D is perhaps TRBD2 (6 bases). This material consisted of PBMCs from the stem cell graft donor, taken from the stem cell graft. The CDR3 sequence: CSAQPRAGRRFF. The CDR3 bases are TGCAGCGCACAACCCCGGGCGGGGAGAAGGTTTTTC.